The clone carrying this TCR beta chain was seen a single time. The CDR3 is 15 residues long. Deletions cut 4 bases from V and 8 bases from J, with 20 bases between. Germline lookup yields CDR1 MNHNY and CDR2 SVGAGI (reference sequence). This record comes from a study of blood T cell repertoires in COVID-19. Generated by immunoSEQ multiplex PCR, the TCRdb table keeps only in-frame clones and is missing some. Found here are tens of thousands of clones, 74% of them singletons; the top ten hold under 30%. This clonotype was obtained from a woman older than 75 with acute or convalescent COVID-19. The sample was peripheral blood. The chain is built from TRBV6-6 and TRBJ1-2; no clear D gene. The CDR3 nucleotides are TGTGCCAGCAGTTCGAGACGAACTACGGAAAGAGGCTACACCTTC. Translated, it gives CASSSRRTTERGYTF.